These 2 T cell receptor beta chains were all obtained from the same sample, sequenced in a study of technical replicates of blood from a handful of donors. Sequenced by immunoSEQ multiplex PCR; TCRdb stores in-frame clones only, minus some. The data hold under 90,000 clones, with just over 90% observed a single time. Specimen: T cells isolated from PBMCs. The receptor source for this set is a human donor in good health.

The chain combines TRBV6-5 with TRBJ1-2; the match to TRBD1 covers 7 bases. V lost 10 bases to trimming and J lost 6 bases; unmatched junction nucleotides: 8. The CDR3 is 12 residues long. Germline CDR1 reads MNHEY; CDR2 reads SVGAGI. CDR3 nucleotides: TGTGCCACCTTTACAGGGGAAGATGGCTACACCTTC. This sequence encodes CATFTGEDGYTF.

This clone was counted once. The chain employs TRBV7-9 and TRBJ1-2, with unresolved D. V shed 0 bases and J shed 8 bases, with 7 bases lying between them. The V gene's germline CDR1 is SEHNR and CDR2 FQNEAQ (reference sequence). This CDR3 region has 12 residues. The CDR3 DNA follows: TGTGCCAGCAGCTTAGCGCCCCGGGGCTACACCTTC. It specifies CASSLAPRGYTF. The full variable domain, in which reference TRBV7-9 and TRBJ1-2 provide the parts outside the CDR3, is DTGVSQNPRHKITKRGQNVTFRCDPISEHNRLYWYRQTLGQGPEFLTYFQNEAQLEKSRLLSDRFSAERPKGSFSTLEIQRTEQGDSAMYLCASSLAPRGYTFGSGTRLTVV.